The 20 T cell receptor beta chains listed next were all sequenced from one sample in a study of shared clonotypes between healthy human individuals. Method: immunoSEQ multiplex PCR; TCRdb's copy keeps in-frame clones and lacks some. The profile shows about 2.5 million clones, 85% to 95% of them singletons. Sequencing was carried out using naive CD4+ T cells from PBMCs. The subset is: CD45RA+ positively selected. Receptors were obtained from a man aged 18 to 30 in good health. Some clones in this sample may be carry-over from other donors' samples.

The chain links TRBV9 to TRBJ1-2; 7 bases line up with TRBD1. V dropped 4 bases and J dropped 0; count of bases not matched to a gene: 9. The length of the CDR3 is 16 residues. Germline CDR1 reads SGDLS; CDR2 reads YYNGEE. The CDR3 DNA is TGTGCCAGCAGCCCCCATCAGGGACAGACTAACTATGGCTACACCTTC. Its protein product is CASSPHQGQTNYGYTF.

The rearrangement joins TRBV4-1 to TRBJ1-2, with D possibly matching TRBD1 (5 bases). The germline gives CDR1 MGHRA, CDR2 YSYEKL. Trimming cost V 4 bases and J 2 bases, with 23 bases left between them. This CDR3 has 18 residues. CDR3 bases: TGCGCCAGCAGCCTCTTCCTGGGGGGGAGTAGGTGGAACTATGGCTACACCTTC. Amino acids: CASSLFLGGSRWNYGYTF.

The chain uses TRBV7-6 and TRBJ2-1, with 10 bases aligning to TRBD2. The germline V gene has CDR1 SGHVS and CDR2 FNYEAQ. The CDR3 is 20 residues long. V lost 1 base, J lost 8 bases, and 20 bases stayed unmatched. The CDR3 DNA follows: TGTGCCAGCAGCTTAGGGAAACGACTAGCGGGCCCGAGGGGCAGCGATGAGCAGTTCTTC. Residues: CASSLGKRLAGPRGSDEQFF.

This clone was observed once. V usage is TRBV4-2 and J usage is TRBJ1-2; 11 bases are shared with TRBD1. Germline V gene lookup returns CDR1 LGHNA and CDR2 YNFKEQ. The CDR3 has 17 residues. After removal of 4 bases from V and 2 bases from J, the junction contained 9 bases not matched to a gene. The CDR3 is CASSPSRGTGGNYGYTF. CDR3 coding DNA: TGTGCCAGCAGCCCATCTCGGGGGACAGGGGGGAACTATGGCTACACCTTC.

This clone showed up just a few times. V usage is TRBV5-4 and J usage is TRBJ1-1; 7 nucleotides agree with TRBD1. Germline trimming cut 6 bases from V and 3 bases from J; bases unmatched to any gene: 11. This CDR3 is built from 15 residues. CDR1 is SGHNT, CDR2 YYREEE, per germline (reference sequence). The CDR3 loop is CASTRQGLADTEAFF. For the CDR3, the DNA is TGTGCCAGCACACGACAGGGATTGGCGGACACTGAAGCTTTCTTT. Full variable domain (outside the CDR3, taken from reference TRBV5-4 and TRBJ1-1): ETGVTQSPTHLIKTRGQQVTLRCSSQSGHNTVSWYQQALGQGPQFIFQYYREEENGRGNFPPRFSGLQFPNYSSELNVNALELDDSALYLCASTRQGLADTEAFFGQGTRLTVV.

This clone appeared once. The chain couples TRBV7-9 to TRBJ2-1, with D possibly matching TRBD2 (5 bases). The ends were cut back, 1 base at V and 3 bases at J, with 10 bases in the middle. In germline, CDR1 is SEHNR, CDR2 FQNEAQ (reference sequence). The CDR3 is made up of 15 amino acids. The CDR3 region is CASSLGGRNYNEQFF. In DNA form, the CDR3 reads TGTGCCAGCAGCTTAGGTGGGAGAAACTACAATGAGCAGTTCTTC.

CDR3 in DNA: TGTGCCAGCAGTTTCTTTTACAATACCTACAATGAGCAGTTCTTC. This translates into CASSFFYNTYNEQFF. The V gene is TRBV27, the J gene TRBJ2-1; D gene unclear. The CDR3 covers 15 residues. Trimming removed 3 bases at V and 2 bases at J, with 11 bases between. CDR1 is MNHEY and CDR2 is SMNVEV in the germline V gene (reference sequence).

The chain has TRBV7-3 and TRBJ2-5; no clear D gene. V was cut by 2 bases and J by 6 bases, with 7 bases left in between. Germline V lookup: CDR1 SGHTA, CDR2 FQGTGA. CDR3 length: 12 amino acids. The CDR3 is CASSLGAQTQYF. Here the CDR3 DNA reads TGTGCCAGCAGCTTAGGAGCACAGACCCAGTACTTC.

V is TRBV7-2 and J is TRBJ1-5; TRBD1 aligns across 7 bases. Germline CDR1 reads SGHTA; CDR2 reads FQGNSA. V lost 3 bases, J lost 3 bases, and 8 bases stayed unmatched. CDR3 length equals 16 residues. The CDR3 spells CASSFYSTGINQPQHF. DNA for the CDR3: TGTGCCAGCAGCTTTTATTCGACAGGGATCAATCAGCCCCAGCATTTT.

The gene calls are TRBV19 and TRBJ1-2; 7 bases fit TRBD1. The CDR3 has 16 residues. Trimming cost V 2 bases and J 0 bases; bases outside gene matches: 6. Germline CDR1 and CDR2: LNHDA and SQIVND (reference sequence). The CDR3 reads CASSIRWDSSNYGYTF. The CDR3 DNA is TGTGCCAGTAGTATACGTTGGGACAGCTCTAACTATGGCTACACCTTC.

V usage is TRBV7-2 and J usage is TRBJ2-3, with 11 bases that match TRBD2. The CDR3 sequence is 16 residues long. The V gene end was trimmed by 5 bases and the J gene end by 1 base; junction bases not matched to a gene: 5. Per germline, CDR1 SGHTA and CDR2 FQGNSA. Here the CDR3 DNA reads TGTGCCAGCAGCCGAGTAGCGGGAGGGGGCACAGATACGCAGTATTTT. Protein product: CASSRVAGGGTDTQYF.

This clone was counted once. The chain links TRBV9 to TRBJ1-1, with 9 bases fitting TRBD1. The J segment lost 5 bases and the V segment lost 0 bases, leaving 5 bases of the junction unmatched. This CDR3 has 15 residues. Germline CDR1 and CDR2: SGDLS and YYNGEE. In DNA, the CDR3 is TGTGCCAGCAGCGTAGCACCGACAGGGGGGACTGAAGCTTTCTTT. This translates into CASSVAPTGGTEAFF.

This chain connects TRBV7-9 to TRBJ2-2; 9 nucleotides align to TRBD1. The CDR3 contains 14 residues. In germline, CDR1 is SEHNR, CDR2 FQNEAQ (reference sequence). Trimming removed 10 bases from V and 2 bases from J; junction bases left unmatched: 5. The CDR3 region is CATGTGKNTGELFF. CDR3 DNA sequence: TGTGCCACCGGGACAGGGAAAAACACCGGGGAGCTGTTTTTT.

The V call is TRBV5-1, the J call TRBJ2-6; 7 positions match TRBD1. The CDR3 covers 16 residues. The V and J ends lost 3 bases and 2 bases, in that order; junction bases with no gene match: 5. Germline assignment: CDR1 SGHRS and CDR2 YFSETQ. CDR3 in amino acids: CASSSGTVPGANVLTF. The CDR3 nucleotides are TGCGCCAGCAGCTCCGGGACAGTTCCTGGGGCCAACGTCCTGACTTTC.

This chain connects TRBV4-3 to TRBJ2-2; 10 bases agree with TRBD1. The CDR3 contains 16 residues. Germline V gene sequence: CDR1 LGHNA, CDR2 YSLEER. The V segment lost 4 bases and the J segment 1 base; nucleotides outside the gene matches: 3. CDR3 sequence reads: CASSRGQGLNTGELFF. Written as DNA, the CDR3 is TGCGCCAGCAGCCGGGGACAGGGGTTGAACACCGGGGAGCTGTTTTTT.

The V and J genes are TRBV5-4 and TRBJ2-2; tentatively, D is TRBD1 (6 bases). V shed 4 bases and J shed 2 bases, with 15 bases lying between them. Germline V gives CDR1 SGHNT, CDR2 YYREEE (reference sequence). The CDR3 length is 16 residues. CDR3 sequence (DNA): TGTGCCAGCAGCAGGGGGTCGGTGTACAACACCGGGGAGCTGTTTTTT. It codes for CASSRGSVYNTGELFF.

The chain carries TRBV28 and TRBJ2-7, with TRBD2 matching 7 bases. This CDR3 contains 16 residues. The germline V gene has CDR1 MDHEN and CDR2 SYDVKM. V was clipped by 6 bases and J by 2 bases; unmatched bases: 13. This CDR3 reads CASRPAGPGGTYEQYF. The CDR3, as DNA: TGTGCCAGCAGACCCGCCGGGCCCGGGGGGACCTACGAGCAGTACTTC. Complete variable domain (other parts from reference TRBV28 and TRBJ2-7): DVKVTQSSRYLVKRTGEKVFLECVQDMDHENMFWYRQDPGLGLRLIYFSYDVKMKEKGDIPEGYSVSREKKERFSLILESASTNQTSMYLCASRPAGPGGTYEQYFGPGTRLTVT.

The chain combines TRBV29-1 with TRBJ1-1, with D uncertain. The CDR3 runs 10 residues. The V gene lost 6 bases and the J gene lost 3 bases, with 5 bases spanning the gap. The germline CDR1 and CDR2 sequences are SQVTM and ANQGSEA. The CDR3 DNA follows: TGCAGCGTGATTCACACTGAAGCTTTCTTT. It is translated as CSVIHTEAFF. Drawing the rest from reference TRBV29-1 and TRBJ1-1, the complete variable domain is SAVISQKPSRDICQRGTSLTIQCQVDSQVTMMFWYRQQPGQSLTLIATANQGSEATYESGFVIDKFPISRPNLTFSTLTVSNMSPEDSSIYLCSVIHTEAFFGQGTRLTVV.

The chain combines TRBV7-3 with TRBJ2-1, with 13 bases lining up with TRBD2. Germline-derived CDR1 and CDR2 are SGHTA and FQGTGA. V was pared by 5 bases and J by 7 bases, with 8 bases of the junction left unmatched. This CDR3 comprises 16 residues. As DNA, the CDR3 is TGTGCCAGCAGCAGCCATAGGACTAGCGGGAGTAATGAGCAGTTCTTC. Translating gives CASSSHRTSGSNEQFF.

V and J are TRBV6-1 and TRBJ2-7; a possible D gene is TRBD1 (6 bases). V lost 7 bases and J 6 bases, leaving 19 bases between the germline ends. The CDR3 covers 14 residues. The germline gives CDR1 MNHNS, CDR2 SASEGT. CDR3 sequence reads: CASIPPRTVFEQYF. CDR3 DNA sequence: TGTGCCAGCATCCCCCCCCGGACAGTGTTCGAGCAGTACTTC.